The T cell receptor (beta chain) described here comes from a study of blood T cell repertoires in COVID-19 (dated by TCRdb to about 2020). Background for the entire study: Samples from collaborators originated in the United States, Italy and Spain and spanned both the acute and convalescent phases of COVID-19. The prospective study material was composed of cDNA or gDNA derived from T cells, B-cell-depleted T cells, or PBMCs. Subjects who had been exposed to COVID-19, were actively infected with it, or had recovered from it provided the deeply sampled blood TCRbeta repertoires that made up the dataset. The repertoires were released in a freely available public database meant as a resource for research on the immune response to SARS-CoV-2. The samples were drawn from the first 160 participants of the ongoing ImmuneRACE study and from 1,254 subjects provided by 6 global collaborators. A de-identified subject ID, COVID-19 status, age in years and sex were almost always included in the sample metadata. Where available, HLA class I and class II types were taken from metadata supplied by the sample provider and were not determined by assay-based typing. Beyond this particular receptor, the publication reports: Clinical and demographic metadata were provided uncurated, with the amount varying by source and participant.

Worth noting for this clone: Its target antigen remains unknown. It has no much larger one-base neighbor in the sample; base qualities were not kept.

TCRbeta CDR3 regions were amplified from genomic DNA using the immunoSEQ Assay, a bias-controlled multiplex PCR. In the paper's pipeline: Nucleated cell counts per sample were estimated from amplification of reference gene primers within the assay. Sequence reads were collapsed and filtered to measure the absolute abundance of every unique TCRbeta CDR3 rearrangement. For each sample, productive Simpson clonality was calculated as the square root of Simpson's diversity index over productive rearrangements. TCRdb took over this immuneACCESS table, retaining in-frame rearrangements with V and J assigned. Such tables are incomplete; in checked studies, under half of the missing clones stem from an unresolved V gene, and the remainder is unexplained. V, J and clone size are taken as reported in that table, and D and trimming were inferred from the DNA itself. Present in this sample are around 46,000 clones, 70% to 90% of which were seen just once. The ten largest clones capture less than 20% of the sample.

Each collaborating institution followed its own protocols to collect whole blood in K2EDTA tubes. For TCRbeta analysis, collaborators shipped samples as frozen whole blood, isolated PBMCs, or DNA extracted from either of those sample types. CDR1 is given as SEHNR and CDR2 as FQNEAQ, both from the germline V gene (reference sequence). The CDR3 starts with the cysteine, ends with the phenylalanine, and has 17 residues. Of the read, only the CDR3 DNA is kept; its 51 bases are in frame from base 1. V is clipped by 5 bases and J by 0 bases, and the sequence between their germline boundaries is 20 bases long.

This TCR was recovered from a human donor in a cohort sampled during active COVID-19. The donor label of this sample is uncertain. The V gene is TRBV7-9 and the J gene is TRBJ2-7, and the D gene may be TRBD2, 6 bases matching. The sample consisted of peripheral blood. The CDR3 is CASSENLQGLDSYEQYF. The DNA sequence reads TGTGCCAGCAGCGAAAACTTGCAGGGACTTGACTCCTACGAGCAGTACTTC.